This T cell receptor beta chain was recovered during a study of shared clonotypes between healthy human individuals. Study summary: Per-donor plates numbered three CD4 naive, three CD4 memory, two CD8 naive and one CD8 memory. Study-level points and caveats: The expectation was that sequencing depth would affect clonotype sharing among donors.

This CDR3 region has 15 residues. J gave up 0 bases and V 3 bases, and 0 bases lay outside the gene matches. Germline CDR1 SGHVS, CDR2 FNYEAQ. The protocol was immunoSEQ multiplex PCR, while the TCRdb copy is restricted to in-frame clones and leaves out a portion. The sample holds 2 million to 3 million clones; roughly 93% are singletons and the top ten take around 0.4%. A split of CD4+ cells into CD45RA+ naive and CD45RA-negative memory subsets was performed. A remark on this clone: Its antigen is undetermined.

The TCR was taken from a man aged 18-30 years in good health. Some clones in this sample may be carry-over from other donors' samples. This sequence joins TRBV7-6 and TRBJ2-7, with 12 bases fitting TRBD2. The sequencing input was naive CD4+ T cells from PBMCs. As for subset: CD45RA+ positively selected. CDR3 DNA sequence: TGTGCCAGCAGCTTGACTAGCGGGAGCTCCTACGAGCAGTACTTC. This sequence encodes CASSLTSGSSYEQYF.